This T cell receptor (beta chain) was sequenced during a study of T cell changes during pregnancy in multiple sclerosis. From germline, CDR1 is SEHNR and CDR2 FQNEAQ (reference sequence). Deletions cut 4 bases from V and 7 bases from J, with 4 bases between. The CDR3 runs 11 residues. Sequenced by immunoSEQ multiplex PCR; TCRdb stores in-frame clones only, minus some. Of more than 45,000 clones in the sample, around 93% are singletons; the top ten hold approximately 3.8%. This clonotype was sampled from a female donor with multiple sclerosis, enrolled in a pregnancy study. This specimen was CD8+ T cells from peripheral blood mononuclear cells, taken in the second trimester of pregnancy. The V call is TRBV7-9, the J call TRBJ2-2, with D uncertain. CDR3 loop: CASSYSGELFF. The CDR3 DNA reads TGTGCCAGCAGCTACAGCGGGGAGCTGTTTTTT. The full variable domain, with the rest looked up from reference TRBV7-9 and TRBJ2-2, is DTGVSQNPRHKITKRGQNVTFRCDPISEHNRLYWYRQTLGQGPEFLTYFQNEAQLEKSRLLSDRFSAERPKGSFSTLEIQRTEQGDSAMYLCASSYSGELFFGEGSRLTVL.